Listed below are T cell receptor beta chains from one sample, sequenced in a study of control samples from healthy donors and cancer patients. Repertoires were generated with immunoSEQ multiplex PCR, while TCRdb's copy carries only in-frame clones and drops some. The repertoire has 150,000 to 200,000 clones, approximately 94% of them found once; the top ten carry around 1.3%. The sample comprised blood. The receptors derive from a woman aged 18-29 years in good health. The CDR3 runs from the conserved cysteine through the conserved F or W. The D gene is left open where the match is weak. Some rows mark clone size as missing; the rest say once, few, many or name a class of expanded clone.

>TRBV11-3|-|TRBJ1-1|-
TGTGCCAGCAGCTATAGGACAGCAGCTGAAGCTTTCTTT
CASSYRTAAEAFF
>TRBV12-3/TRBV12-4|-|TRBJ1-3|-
TGTGCCAGCAGTGTATACTCTGGAAACACCATATATTTT
CASSVYSGNTIYF
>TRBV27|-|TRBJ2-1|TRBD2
TGTGCCACCTCGGGGGGGGAAACCTACAATGAGCAGTTCTTC
CATSGGETYNEQFF
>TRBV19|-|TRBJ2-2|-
TGTGCCACCAGCAGGGCCGGGGAGCTGTTTTTT
CATSRAGELFF
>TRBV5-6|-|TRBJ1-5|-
TGTGCCAGCAGTGAGCGGGGGACGGGGCATCAGCCCCAGCATTTT
CASSERGTGHQPQHF
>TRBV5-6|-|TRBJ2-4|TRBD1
TGTGCCAGCACCTCCGTACAGGGGCCGCGGGAAAACATTCAGTACTTC
CASTSVQGPRENIQYF
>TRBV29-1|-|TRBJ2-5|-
TGCAGCGTTGAACGGTGGCAAGAGACCCAGTACTTC
CSVERWQETQYF
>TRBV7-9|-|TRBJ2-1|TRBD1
TGTGCCAGCAGCTTAGAGGACAGGTACAATGAGCAGTTCTTC
CASSLEDRYNEQFF
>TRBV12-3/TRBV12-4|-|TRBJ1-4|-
TGTGCCAGCAGTTTAGCGCGGGGGGAAAAACTGTTTTTT
CASSLARGEKLFF
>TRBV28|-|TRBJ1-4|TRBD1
TGTGCCAGCAGTTTACTCCGGGACAGGGGATATGAAAAACTGTTTTTT
CASSLLRDRGYEKLFF
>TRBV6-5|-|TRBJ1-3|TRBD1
TGTGCCAGCAGGGGGACAGGGGGAAACACCATATATTTT
CASRGTGGNTIYF
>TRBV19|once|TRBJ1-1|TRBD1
TGTGCCAGTAGTATCAGGGGGCGGGCTGAAGCTTTCTTT
CASSIRGRAEAFF
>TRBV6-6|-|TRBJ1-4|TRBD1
TGTGCCAGCAGTATAGGGGGCGAGGAAAAACTGTTTTTT
CASSIGGEEKLFF
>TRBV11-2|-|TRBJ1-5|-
TGTGCCAGCAGCTTAGGCCCGATCGGGCAAAGGCAGCCCCAGCATTTT
CASSLGPIGQRQPQHF
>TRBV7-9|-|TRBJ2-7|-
TGTGCCAGCAGCTTAGCAGGAGCCAAGAACGAGCAGTACTTC
CASSLAGAKNEQYF
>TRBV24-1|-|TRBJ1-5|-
TGTGCCACCAGTGATCCCTCGACAGCCCAGCCCCAGCATTTT
CATSDPSTAQPQHF
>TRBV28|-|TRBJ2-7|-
TGTGCCAGCAGTAGGCCTGGCAGGTACGAGCAGTACTTC
CASSRPGRYEQYF
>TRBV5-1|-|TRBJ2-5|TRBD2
TGCGCCAGCAGCCGAATAGCGGGAGGGGTAGGAGAGACCCAGTACTTC
CASSRIAGGVGETQYF
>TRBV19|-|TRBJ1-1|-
TGTGCCAGTAGTATTCGGAAGAACACTGAAGCTTTCTTT
CASSIRKNTEAFF
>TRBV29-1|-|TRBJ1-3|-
TGCAGCGTTGGGAATCCTGTCTCTGGAAACACCATATATTTT
CSVGNPVSGNTIYF
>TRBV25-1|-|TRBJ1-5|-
TGTGCCAGCAGCCTGGGGGTTGATCAGCCCCAGCATTTT
CASSLGVDQPQHF
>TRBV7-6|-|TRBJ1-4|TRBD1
TGTGCCAGCAGCTTAAGAAGGGCAGGGGGGGAAAAACTGTTTTTT
CASSLRRAGGEKLFF
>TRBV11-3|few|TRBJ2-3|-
TGTGCCAGCAGCTTAACAACAGATACGCAGTATTTT
CASSLTTDTQYF
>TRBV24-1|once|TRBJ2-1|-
TGTGCCACCAGTGACTCGACTAGATATGAGCAGTTCTTC
CATSDSTRYEQFF
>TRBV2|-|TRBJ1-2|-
TGTGCCAGCAGCGTGGACGGAAACTATGGCTACACCTTC
CASSVDGNYGYTF
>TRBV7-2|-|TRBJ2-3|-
TGTGCCAGCAGCTTTGGTGGGTCAGGGGGCACAGATACGCAGTATTTT
CASSFGGSGGTDTQYF
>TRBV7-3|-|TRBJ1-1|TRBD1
TGTGCCAGCAGCTCAGGGGGGTACTTGGGTAATGAAGCTTTCTTT
CASSSGGYLGNEAFF
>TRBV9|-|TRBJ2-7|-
TGTGCCAGCAGCGCCGGACGGCTCGGTTACGAGCAGTACTTC
CASSAGRLGYEQYF
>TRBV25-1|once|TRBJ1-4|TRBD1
TGTGCCAGCAGTTCAGGGGGCCTAGAAAAACTGTTTTTT
CASSSGGLEKLFF
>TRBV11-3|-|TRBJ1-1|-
TGTGCCAGCAGCTTAGACGCGGGGTACACTGAAGCTTTCTTT
CASSLDAGYTEAFF
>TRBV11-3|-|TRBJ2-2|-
TGTGCCAGCAGCTCGGGGAGCGGGGAGCTGTTTTTT
CASSSGSGELFF
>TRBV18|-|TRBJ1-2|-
TGTGCCAGCTCACCTGACGGTTCCTATGGCTACACCTTC
CASSPDGSYGYTF
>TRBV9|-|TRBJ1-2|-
TGTGCCAGCAGCGTAGCTGCAAGTTCCTCTAACTATGGCTACACCTTC
CASSVAASSSNYGYTF
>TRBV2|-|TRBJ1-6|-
TGTGCCAGCAGCTTTGAGGTGATTCGGTCACCCCTCCACTTT
CASSFEVIRSPLHF
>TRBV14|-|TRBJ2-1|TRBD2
TGTGCCAGCAGCCAAGGAGCGGGAGGGACCTACAATGAGCAGTTCTTC
CASSQGAGGTYNEQFF
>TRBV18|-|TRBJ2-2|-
TGTGCCAGCTCACCACCTCTTCCGGGGGCAAGGGCCGGGGAGCTGTTTTTT
CASSPPLPGARAGELFF
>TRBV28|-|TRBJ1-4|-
TGTGCCAGCAGTCTCAACAGGGCTCCCAGAGAAAAACTGTTTTTT
CASSLNRAPREKLFF
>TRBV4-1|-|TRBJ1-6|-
TGCGCCAGCAGCCGGGGGATGATACCGAGCTCCTATAATTCACCCCTCCACTTT
CASSRGMIPSSYNSPLHF
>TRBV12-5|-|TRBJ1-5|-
TGTGCTAGTGGTTTGGTACTTCAGCCCCAGCATTTT
CASGLVLQPQHF
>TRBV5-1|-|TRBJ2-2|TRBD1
TGCGCCAGCAGCCTGACAGGGGGAAACACCGGGGAGCTGTTTTTT
CASSLTGGNTGELFF
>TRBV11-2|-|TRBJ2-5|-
TGTGCCAGCAGCTCCCCCGGCAGGCTGAGGGGAGAGACCCAGTACTTC
CASSSPGRLRGETQYF
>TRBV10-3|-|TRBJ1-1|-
TGTGCCATCAGACTAGGAATGAACACTGAAGCTTTCTTT
CAIRLGMNTEAFF
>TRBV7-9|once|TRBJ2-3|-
TGTGCCAGCAGCTTCCGTATAGCGGAGAGCACAGATACGCAGTATTTT
CASSFRIAESTDTQYF
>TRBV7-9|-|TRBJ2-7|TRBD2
TGTGCCAGCAGCCCCGGGGGGAACGAGCAGTACTTC
CASSPGGNEQYF
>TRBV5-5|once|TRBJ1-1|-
TGTGCCAGCAGCTTGGACATTTCGAACACTGAAGCTTTCTTT
CASSLDISNTEAFF
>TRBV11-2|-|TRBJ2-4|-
TGTGCCAGCAGCCCGGTGAGGGTGGGAAACATTCAGTACTTC
CASSPVRVGNIQYF
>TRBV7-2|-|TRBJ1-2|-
TGTGCCAGCAGCTGGAGGATGGGGGGCCGGGGCTACACCTTC
CASSWRMGGRGYTF
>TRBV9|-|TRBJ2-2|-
TGTGCCAGCAGCGTAGAGGGCGGGGAGCTGTTTTTT
CASSVEGGELFF
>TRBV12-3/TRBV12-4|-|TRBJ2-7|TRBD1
TGTGCCAGCAGTTTAGCACAGGGGGTCGAGCAGTACTTC
CASSLAQGVEQYF
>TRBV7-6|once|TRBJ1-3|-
TGTGCCAGCCAGCGAGGGGTCGGAAACACCATATATTTT
CASQRGVGNTIYF
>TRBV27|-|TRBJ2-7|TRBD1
TGTGCCAGCTGGGGACAGGGGCGTTCCTACGAGCAGTACTTC
CASWGQGRSYEQYF
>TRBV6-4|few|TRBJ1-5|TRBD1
TGTGCCAGCAGTGACCCGATAGGGGGCGATCAGCCCCAGCATTTT
CASSDPIGGDQPQHF
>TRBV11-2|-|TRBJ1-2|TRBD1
TGTGCCAGCAGCTCCACCGGGACAGAGTCCTATGGCTACACCTTC
CASSSTGTESYGYTF